Listed here is a single T cell receptor beta chain. Germline CDR1 and CDR2: MDHEN and SYDVKM. There are 14 residues in the CDR3. V lost 5 bases, J lost 1 base, and 12 bases lay in between. This PCR relied on a set of 60 Vbeta primers and 13 Jbeta primers. Sequenced by immunoSEQ multiplex PCR; TCRdb stores in-frame clones only, minus some. This table holds roughly 300,000 clones, just over 85% found once. The data belong to a study of cytomegalovirus exposure and HLA in healthy donors. The chain is built from TRBV28 and TRBJ2-7; the D gene is possibly TRBD1 (5 bases). This clonotype originated in a man aged 35 to 55 in good health and CMV-seropositive. The sample comprised PBMCs. The CDR3 loop reads CASSTRVVSYEQYF. CDR3 DNA sequence: TGTGCCAGCAGTACCAGGGTGGTGTCCTACGAGCAGTACTTC.